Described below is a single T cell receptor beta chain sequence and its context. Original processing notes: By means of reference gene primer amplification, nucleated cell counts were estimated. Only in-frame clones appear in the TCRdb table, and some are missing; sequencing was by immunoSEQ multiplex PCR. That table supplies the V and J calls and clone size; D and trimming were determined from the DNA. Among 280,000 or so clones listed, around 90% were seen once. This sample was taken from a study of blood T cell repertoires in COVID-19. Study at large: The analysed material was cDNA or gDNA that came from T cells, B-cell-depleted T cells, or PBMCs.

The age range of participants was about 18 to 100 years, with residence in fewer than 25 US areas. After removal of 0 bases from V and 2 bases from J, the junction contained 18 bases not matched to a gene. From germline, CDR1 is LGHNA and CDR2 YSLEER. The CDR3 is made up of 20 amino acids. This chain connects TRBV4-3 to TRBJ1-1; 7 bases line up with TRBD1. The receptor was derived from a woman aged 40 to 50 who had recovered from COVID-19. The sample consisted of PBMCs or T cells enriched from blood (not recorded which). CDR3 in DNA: TGCGCCAGCAGCCAAGACGGCGCCATTTCAACAGGGGTCGCTAACACTGAAGCTTTCTTT. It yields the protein CASSQDGAISTGVANTEAFF.